The sequence of this TCR beta chain was determined in a study of Tregs in tolerant kidney transplant recipients. Overall study: A 3-day belatacept mixed lymphocyte reaction, sometimes plus 5-day graft donor restimulation, preceded CD4+CD25+CD127- sorting. Antibodies separated recipient from donor cells. Study-level findings and limits: This study did not directly address biological reproducibility. Findings come from small patient numbers and require larger validation.

Using immunoSEQ multiplex PCR, the repertoire was profiled, and TCRdb retains in-frame clones only, with some absent. The data hold under 45,000 clones, with about 95% observed a single time. The CDR3 consists of 16 residues. Looked up from germline, CDR1 is SGHRS and CDR2 is YFSETQ. The J segment lost 2 bases and the V segment lost 4 bases, leaving 9 bases of the junction unmatched. Comments on this clone: Its specificity is not known.

The chain recombines TRBV5-1 with TRBJ2-7; 10 nucleotides align to TRBD1. Sequenced input: Tregs from blood cultured with allogeneic cells. The clonotype originates from a human donor in good health. Written as DNA, the CDR3 is TGCGCCAGCAGCAGCCACCCGACAGGGGGCCCCTACGAGCAGTACTTC. It is translated as CASSSHPTGGPYEQYF.